One sample yielded the 10 T cell receptor beta chains listed below, sequenced in a study of blood T cell repertoires in COVID-19. Profiling relied on immunoSEQ multiplex PCR, and the TCRdb table lists in-frame clones only, not all of them. The sample has approximately 400,000 clones; 88% are singletons. Material: peripheral blood. These receptors all stem from a woman in her 50s with COVID-19, enrolled during active disease.

The genes are TRBV3-1 (or the pseudogene TRBV3-2) and TRBJ1-2, with 11 bases that match TRBD1. Germline lookup yields CDR1 LGHDT and CDR2 YNNKEL (reference sequence). The V segment lost 4 bases and the J segment 6 bases; nucleotides outside the gene matches: 1. This CDR3 contains 13 residues. The CDR3 sequence is CASSRTGGDGYTF. DNA of the CDR3: TGTGCCAGCAGCCGGACAGGGGGCGATGGCTACACCTTC.

This clone is a singleton in its sample. V and J are TRBV27 and TRBJ2-2; D not resolved. The CDR3 loop spans 16 amino acids. Germline CDR1 MNHEY, CDR2 SMNVEV (reference sequence). The V and J ends lost 3 bases and 4 bases respectively, with 15 bases between them. This CDR3 is CASSLNTPTGTGELFF. CDR3 nucleotides: TGTGCCAGCAGTTTGAACACACCCACGGGCACCGGGGAGCTGTTTTTT.

The chain recombines TRBV10-3 with TRBJ1-3; 9 positions match TRBD1. Looked up from germline, CDR1 is ENHRY and CDR2 is SYGVKD. The junction had 6 bases not matched to a gene; V was cut back by 7 bases and J by 2 bases. The CDR3 contains 15 residues. For the CDR3, the DNA is TGTGCCATCAAAAGTACAGGGGGCCCTGGAAACACCATATATTTT. Translation gives CAIKSTGGPGNTIYF.

The V and J genes are TRBV6-5 and TRBJ1-1; D not certain. This CDR3 comprises 12 residues. V gave up 4 bases and J gave up 5 bases, with 8 bases separating them. From germline, CDR1 is MNHEY and CDR2 SVGAGI. Here the CDR3 reads CASSSRATEAFF. The CDR3 DNA sequence: TGTGCCAGCAGTTCCCGAGCGACTGAAGCTTTCTTT.

This sequence joins TRBV11-2 and TRBJ2-7; maybe TRBD1 (6 bases). Germline CDR1 is SGHAT and CDR2 is FQNNGV. The CDR3 contains 18 residues. The V end was cut by 0 bases, the J end by 0 bases, with 18 bases between. This chain's CDR3 is CASSLDWVYSGDSYEQYF. In nucleotides, the CDR3 is TGTGCCAGCAGCTTAGATTGGGTCTACTCAGGGGACTCCTACGAGCAGTACTTC.

Only one count was recorded for this clone. This chain connects TRBV5-8 to TRBJ1-6; TRBD1 is a possible D gene (6 bases). The CDR3 covers 18 residues. Per the germline V gene, CDR1 is SGHTS and CDR2 is YDEGEE. Trimming left V 0 bases short and J 1 base short, with 14 bases between. The CDR3: CASSLVIRGVSYNSPLHF. The CDR3 DNA follows: TGTGCCAGCAGCTTGGTGATCAGGGGCGTTTCCTATAATTCACCCCTCCACTTT. Together with reference TRBV5-8 and TRBJ1-6, the CDR3 gives the full variable domain: EAGVTQSPTHLIKTRGQQATLRCSPISGHTSVYWYQQALGLGLQFLLWYDEGEERNRGNFPPRFSGRQFPNYSSELNVNALELEDSALYLCASSLVIRGVSYNSPLHFGNGTRLTVT.

This clone was observed a few times. V and J are TRBV7-9 and TRBJ2-1; 10 positions match TRBD2. The length of the CDR3 is 16 residues. J was trimmed by 6 bases and V by 2 bases; bases with no gene match: 7. CDR1 SEHNR and CDR2 FQNEAQ come from the germline V gene (reference sequence). The CDR3 region has the DNA TGTGCCAGCAGCTTAAGTAAACTAGCGGGGCTCAATGAGCAGTTCTTC. Translating gives CASSLSKLAGLNEQFF.

V usage is TRBV6-5 and J usage is TRBJ2-2, with 7 bases lining up with TRBD2. This CDR3 spans 16 amino acids. Germline V CDR1 and CDR2: MNHEY, SVGAGI. The V segment lost 0 bases and the J segment 7 bases; nucleotides outside the gene matches: 8. CDR3 sequence: CASSYSGRGVDGELFF. The CDR3, as DNA: TGTGCCAGCAGTTACTCGGGACGGGGGGTAGACGGGGAGCTGTTTTTT.

The V gene is TRBV19, the J gene TRBJ1-1; 7 bases are shared with TRBD1. CDR1 is LNHDA and CDR2 is SQIVND in the germline V gene (reference sequence). Trimming took 4 bases from V and 0 from J; bases not matched to a gene: 5. CDR3 length equals 15 residues. The CDR3 spells CASSKPGGVNTEAFF. CDR3 nucleotides: TGTGCCAGTAGTAAACCAGGGGGAGTGAACACTGAAGCTTTCTTT.

The V gene is TRBV27, the J gene TRBJ1-2, with 8 positions matching TRBD1. The CDR3 spans 12 residues. Germline loops: CDR1 MNHEY, CDR2 SMNVEV (reference sequence). V shed 5 bases and J 6 bases; nucleotides not matched to a gene: 2. In nucleotides, the CDR3 is TGTGCCAGCAGTACAGGGGGAAATGGCTACACCTTC. This codes for CASSTGGNGYTF.